Presented here are 14 T cell receptor beta chains from one specimen sequenced in a study of cytomegalovirus exposure and HLA in healthy donors. The method was immunoSEQ multiplex PCR; TCRdb's version includes in-frame clones alone and lacks a portion of them. The table shows 90,000 to 150,000 clones, with 86% occurring only once. Sequencing used PBMCs. The receptor source for this set is a man between 18 and 35 years old in good health and CMV-seronegative.

The CDR3 DNA reads TGTGCCAGCAGCTTTAGCGGGAGGGCCAATGAGCAGTTCTTC. Protein product: CASSFSGRANEQFF. This rearrangement joins TRBV11-2 to TRBJ2-1; 11 bases match TRBD2. The CDR3 consists of 14 residues. With V trimmed by 3 bases and J by 6 bases, 1 base remained unmatched. Germline CDR1 and CDR2: SGHAT and FQNNGV.

This rearrangement joins TRBV25-1 to TRBJ2-3; D unresolved. Germline loops: CDR1 MGHDK, CDR2 SYGVNS. The CDR3 runs to 13 residues. Trimming removed 8 bases from V and 4 bases from J, with 13 bases in between. Here the CDR3 reads CASRLPSADTQYF. CDR3 nucleotides: TGTGCCAGCCGATTACCAAGCGCAGATACGCAGTATTTT.

This chain joins TRBV7-2 and TRBJ1-5; 10 bases agree with TRBD1. This CDR3 has 16 amino acids. The germline V gene encodes CDR1 SGHTA and CDR2 FQGNSA. The trim removed 5 bases at V and 3 bases at J, leaving 7 bases unmatched. In nucleotides, the CDR3 is TGTGCCAGCAGCAAACCGGGACAGGGGAACAATCAGCCCCAGCATTTT. Translating it yields CASSKPGQGNNQPQHF.

The rearrangement uses TRBV11-2 and TRBJ2-7, with 7 nucleotides matching TRBD2. The CDR3 runs 13 residues. V was clipped by 8 bases and J by 7 bases; unmatched bases: 11. From germline, CDR1 is SGHAT and CDR2 FQNNGV. CDR3 sequence: CASSPGRNGEQYF. For the CDR3, the DNA is TGTGCCAGCTCCCCCGGGAGGAACGGAGAGCAGTACTTC.

The rearrangement uses TRBV5-1 and TRBJ2-1; the D gene is possibly TRBD1 (5 bases). The V gene's germline CDR1 is SGHRS and CDR2 YFSETQ. The CDR3 totals 14 residues. Trimming took 0 bases from V and 4 from J, leaving 8 bases between them. The CDR3 nucleotides are TGCGCCAGCAGCTTGGGACAGATATACAATGAGCAGTTCTTC. Encoded protein: CASSLGQIYNEQFF.

This chain uses TRBV5-1 with TRBJ2-7; D may be TRBD1 (6 bases). Trimming cost V 7 bases and J 2 bases, with 13 bases left between them. The CDR3 is 13 amino acids. The germline CDR1 and CDR2 sequences are SGHRS and YFSETQ. DNA for the CDR3: TGCGCCAGCTCGAGGGGGAGCCCCTACGAGCAGTACTTC. Its protein product is CASSRGSPYEQYF.

A single count supports this clone. The chain is built from TRBV2 and TRBJ1-2; 7 bases match TRBD1. V was pared by 6 bases and J by 7 bases, with 14 bases of the junction left unmatched. Germline CDR1 SNHLY, CDR2 FYNNEI. This CDR3 contains 15 residues. CDR3 coding DNA: TGTGCCAGCAGACCCGAACAGACAGGGAGTAGTGGCTACACCTTC. Translating it yields CASRPEQTGSSGYTF.

The chain links TRBV5-5 to TRBJ1-2; D gene uncertain. Trimming pared 3 bases from V and 0 bases from J, leaving 6 bases between. The CDR3 runs to 13 residues. CDR1 and CDR2 from the germline V gene are SGHKS and YYEKEE (reference sequence). The CDR3 bases are TGTGCCAGCAGCTCCGGGGCTAACTATGGCTACACCTTC. Protein sequence: CASSSGANYGYTF.

The chain employs TRBV2 and TRBJ1-3; D may be TRBD1 (6 bases). The CDR3 is 13 amino acids. CDR1 and CDR2 (germline): SNHLY, FYNNEI. Deletions cut 10 bases from V and 0 bases from J, with 10 bases between. CDR3 residues: CAMGANSGNTIYF. The CDR3 DNA is TGTGCCATGGGGGCTAACTCTGGAAACACCATATATTTT.

The chain links TRBV7-6 to TRBJ1-1; 9 bases are shared with TRBD1. The CDR3 contains 14 residues. The germline gives CDR1 SGHVS, CDR2 FNYEAQ. Trimming at V came to 1 base and at J to 4 bases, leaving 1 base not matched to a gene. The chain's CDR3 is CASSLVQGATEAFF. The CDR3 nucleotides are TGTGCCAGCAGCTTAGTACAGGGGGCCACTGAAGCTTTCTTT.

The chain joins TRBV9 to TRBJ1-3, with D perhaps matching TRBD1 (5 bases). CDR1 is SGDLS, CDR2 YYNGEE, per germline. V lost 0 bases and J lost 0, with 10 bases in between. This CDR3 is built from 16 residues. The chain's CDR3 is CASSVAGHSSGNTIYF. DNA for the CDR3: TGTGCCAGCAGCGTAGCCGGACACTCCTCTGGAAACACCATATATTTT. Full variable domain (rest looked up from reference TRBV9 and TRBJ1-3): DSGVTQTPKHLITATGQRVTLRCSPRSGDLSVYWYQQSLDQGLQFLIQYYNGEERAKGNILERFSAQQFPDLHSELNLSSLELGDSALYFCASSVAGHSSGNTIYFGEGSWLTVV.

The chain combines TRBV7-9 with TRBJ2-1; the D is unclear. V lost 3 bases, J lost 8 bases, and 17 bases lay in between. From germline, CDR1 is SEHNR and CDR2 FQNEAQ (reference sequence). The CDR3 extends over 15 amino acids. The CDR3 reads CASSFETDSPDEQFF. The CDR3 DNA reads TGTGCCAGCAGCTTCGAAACAGATTCCCCAGATGAGCAGTTCTTC.

The chain combines TRBV29-1 with TRBJ2-3, with D perhaps matching TRBD1 (5 bases). CDR3 length equals 12 residues. V shed 4 bases and J shed 2 bases, with 7 bases lying between them. Germline CDR1 SQVTM, CDR2 ANQGSEA. This chain's CDR3 is CSVGQYTDTQYF. Written as DNA, the CDR3 is TGCAGCGTTGGACAGTACACAGATACGCAGTATTTT.

V and J are TRBV4-1 and TRBJ1-1; 8 nucleotides match TRBD1. The germline V gene encodes CDR1 MGHRA and CDR2 YSYEKL. V dropped 3 bases and J dropped 1; count of bases not matched to a gene: 4. CDR3 length equals 15 residues. This CDR3 is CASSHLGTGNTEAFF. Written as DNA, the CDR3 is TGCGCCAGCAGCCATCTTGGGACAGGGAACACTGAAGCTTTCTTT.